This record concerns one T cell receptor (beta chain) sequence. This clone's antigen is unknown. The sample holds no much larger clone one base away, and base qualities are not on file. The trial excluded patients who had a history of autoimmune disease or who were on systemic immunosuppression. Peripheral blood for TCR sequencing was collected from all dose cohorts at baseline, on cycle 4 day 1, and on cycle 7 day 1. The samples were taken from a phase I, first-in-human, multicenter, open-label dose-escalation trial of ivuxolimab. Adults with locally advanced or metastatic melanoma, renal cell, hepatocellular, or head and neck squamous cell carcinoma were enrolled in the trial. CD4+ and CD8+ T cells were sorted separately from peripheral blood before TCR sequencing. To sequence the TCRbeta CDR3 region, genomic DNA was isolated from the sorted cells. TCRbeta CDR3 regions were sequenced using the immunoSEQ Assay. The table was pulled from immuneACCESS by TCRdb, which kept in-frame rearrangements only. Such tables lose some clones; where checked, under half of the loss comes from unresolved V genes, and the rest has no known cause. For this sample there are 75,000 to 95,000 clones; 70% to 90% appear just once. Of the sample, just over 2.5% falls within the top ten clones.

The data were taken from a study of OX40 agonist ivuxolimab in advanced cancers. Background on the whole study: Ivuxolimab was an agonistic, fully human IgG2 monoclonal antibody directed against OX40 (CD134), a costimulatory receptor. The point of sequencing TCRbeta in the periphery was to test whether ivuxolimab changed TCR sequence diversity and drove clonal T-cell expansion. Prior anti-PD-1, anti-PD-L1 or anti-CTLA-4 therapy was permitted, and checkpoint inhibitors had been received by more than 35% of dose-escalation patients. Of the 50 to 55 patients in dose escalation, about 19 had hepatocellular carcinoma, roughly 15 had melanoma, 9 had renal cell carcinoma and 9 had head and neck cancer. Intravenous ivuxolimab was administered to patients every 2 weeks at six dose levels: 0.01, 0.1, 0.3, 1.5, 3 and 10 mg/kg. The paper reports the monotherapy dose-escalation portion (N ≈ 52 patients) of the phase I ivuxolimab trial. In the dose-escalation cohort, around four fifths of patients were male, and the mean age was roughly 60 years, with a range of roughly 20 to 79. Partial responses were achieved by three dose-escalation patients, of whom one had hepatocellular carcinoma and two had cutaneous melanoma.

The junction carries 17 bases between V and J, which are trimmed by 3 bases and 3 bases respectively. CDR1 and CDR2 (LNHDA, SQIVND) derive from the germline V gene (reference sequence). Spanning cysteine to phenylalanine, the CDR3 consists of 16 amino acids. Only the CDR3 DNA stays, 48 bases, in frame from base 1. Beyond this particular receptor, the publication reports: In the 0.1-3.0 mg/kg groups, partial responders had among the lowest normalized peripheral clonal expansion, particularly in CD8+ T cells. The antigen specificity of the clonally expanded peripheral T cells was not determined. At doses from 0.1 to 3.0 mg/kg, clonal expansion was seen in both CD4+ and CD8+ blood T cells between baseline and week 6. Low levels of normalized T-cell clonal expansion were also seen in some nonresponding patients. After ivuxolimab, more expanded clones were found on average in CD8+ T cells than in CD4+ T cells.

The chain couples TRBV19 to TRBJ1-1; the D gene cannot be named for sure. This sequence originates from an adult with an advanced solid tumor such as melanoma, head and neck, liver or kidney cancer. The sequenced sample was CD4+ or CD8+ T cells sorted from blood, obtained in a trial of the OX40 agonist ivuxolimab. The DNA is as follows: TGTGCCAGTAGTATCGGTCTAGGCTCCGAGTACACTGAAGCTTTCTTT. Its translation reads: CASSIGLGSEYTEAFF. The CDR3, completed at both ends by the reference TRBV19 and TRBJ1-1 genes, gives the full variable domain DGGITQSPKYLFRKEGQNVTLSCEQNLNHDAMYWYRQDPGQGLRLIYYSQIVNDFQKGDIAEGYSVSREKKESFPLTVTSAQKNPTAFYLCASSIGLGSEYTEAFFGQGTRLTVV.